The following is a TCR beta chain sequence with its context. Its antigen is as yet unknown. This record belongs to a study of T cell responses to AZD1222 COVID-19 vaccine. The study, taken as a whole, reports: Donors skewed white British and female; clonal diversity was possibly underestimated.

Profiled with immunoSEQ multiplex PCR; TCRdb holds only in-frame clones, not every one. The repertoire has about 140,000 clones, nearly 90% of them found once; the top ten carry 4.5% to 5.5%. The CDR3 is 14 residues long. CDR1 is SGHNT and CDR2 is YENEEA in the germline V gene. V was clipped by 6 bases and J by 2 bases, with 13 bases between them. The chain uses TRBV11-3 and TRBJ1-2; D gene ambiguous. The sequencing used peripheral blood, collected 28 days after the second dose of the MenACWY control vaccine. This TCR came from an adult who received the MenACWY meningococcal vaccine as a control. The CDR3 here is CASSRTAGNYGYTF. CDR3 bases: TGTGCCAGCAGTAGGACCGCCGGCAACTATGGCTACACCTTC.